The clone carrying this T cell receptor beta chain has a count of ten or more. Authors' processing steps: Nucleated cell counts were estimated from reference gene primer amplification. TCRdb's copy holds only in-frame clones and misses some; the assay was immunoSEQ multiplex PCR. Clonal size and the V and J genes are those of that table, whereas D and trimming came from the DNA. The sample holds around 100,000 clones, roughly nine tenths seen once. This CDR3 region has 14 residues. Trimming removed 8 bases from V and 5 bases from J; junction bases left unmatched: 7. Germline CDR1 reads SNHLY; CDR2 reads FYNNEI. This specimen comes from a study of blood T cell repertoires in COVID-19. On the study more broadly: COVID-19 samples collected from the United States, Italy and Spain covered acute and convalescent phases. T cells, B-cell-depleted T cells, or PBMCs supplied cDNA or gDNA.

Material for sequencing was peripheral blood. This sequence joins TRBV2 and TRBJ2-7; TRBD2 matches 12 bases. The clonotype was recovered from a human donor in a cohort sampled during active COVID-19. DNA for the CDR3: TGTGCCAGCGTCCGGACTAGCGGGATCGACGAGCAGTACTTC. The encoded protein is CASVRTSGIDEQYF. Using reference TRBV2 and TRBJ2-7 for the parts outside the CDR3, the full variable domain is EPEVTQTPSHQVTQMGQEVILRCVPISNHLYFYWYRQILGQKVEFLVSFYNNEISEKSEIFDDQFSVERPDGSNFTLKIRSTKLEDSAMYFCASVRTSGIDEQYFGPGTRLTVT.